This is a list of T cell receptor beta chains from one sample in a study of CD8+CD57+ T cells in acquired aplastic anemia. TCRdb redid the calling of the reads with MiXCR, one entry per CDR3 protein. The data contain 150,000 or so distinct CDR3 sequences, roughly 54% of them singletons. Sequencing was performed on sorted CD4+, CD8+, or CD8+CD57+ T cells (not recorded which) from PBMCs. Receptors were obtained from a human donor with aplastic anemia. CDR3s include the opening cysteine and the closing phenylalanine or tryptophan. A D gene is named only where the DNA matches it firmly. Some rows mark clone size as missing; the rest say once, few, many or name a class of expanded clone.

DNA	CDR3	D	size	V	J
TGTGCCAGCCAAACCCAGATGCTCTATGGCTACACCTTC	CASQTQMLYGYTF	.	few	TRBV25-1	TRBJ1-2
TGTGCCAGCAGTTTCGGCGTAGAATTGAACACTGAAGCTTTCTTT	CASSFGVELNTEAFF	.	many	TRBV6-5	TRBJ1-1
TGTGCCAGCAGCTCTCGACTAGACCAAAGCACAGATACGCAGTATTTT	CASSSRLDQSTDTQYF	.	.	TRBV12-3/TRBV12-4	TRBJ2-3
TGTGCCAGTAGTACCTTAGCGGGAGTGAGGGATGAGCAGTTCTTC	CASSTLAGVRDEQFF	TRBD2	.	TRBV19	TRBJ2-1
TGTGCCACCAGTGATCCCGACAGAGGGGTCTACGAGCAGTACTTC	CATSDPDRGVYEQYF	.	once	TRBV24-1	TRBJ2-7
TGTGCCAGCAGCTTATCCTCAGAGACCCAGTACTTC	CASSLSSETQYF	.	.	TRBV11-3	TRBJ2-5
TGTGCCAGCAGATTGGACAGCCAATATGGCTACACCTTC	CASRLDSQYGYTF	.	.	TRBV2	TRBJ1-2
TGTGCTAGCAGCTTAATAAACACCGGGGAGCTGTTTTTT	CASSLINTGELFF	.	.	TRBV7-7	TRBJ2-2
TGTGCCAGCAGAACCCGGGACAGGGGGATCAGCTCCTACAATGAGCAGTTCTTC	CASRTRDRGISSYNEQFF	TRBD1	.	TRBV12-3/TRBV12-4	TRBJ2-1
TGTGCCAGCAGTGAAGGGTCAGGGGGCTACGAGCAGTACTTC	CASSEGSGGYEQYF	TRBD1	many	TRBV6-1	TRBJ2-7
TGCGCCAGCAGCTTGAGGGTAGGAGGGCGAAAAACTGAAGCTTTCTTT	CASSLRVGGRKTEAFF	.	many	TRBV5-1	TRBJ1-1
TGTGCCAGCAGTCCATCGACAGGGGACAGCACAGATACGCAGTATTTT	CASSPSTGDSTDTQYF	TRBD1	.	TRBV2	TRBJ2-3
TGTGCCAGCAGTGCACGCCCCCTAGAGGCCGAGCAGTTCTTC	CASSARPLEAEQFF	.	many	TRBV2	TRBJ2-1